These T cell receptor beta chains were read from a single sample in a study of blood T cell repertoires in COVID-19. Sequencing used immunoSEQ multiplex PCR; TCRdb keeps in-frame clones, though not all of them. The sample records 120,000 to 150,000 clones, 70% to 90% being singletons. The source material was peripheral blood. These receptors were taken from a woman aged 55-70 years with COVID-19, enrolled during active disease. Both conserved end residues are part of each CDR3. Fields, in order: J gene, V gene, D gene, clone size, CDR3 DNA, CDR3 protein. The D gene is left open where the match is weak. Some rows have no size entry. The others give once, few or many, or a class for an expanded clone.

j_gene: TRBJ1-2; v_gene: TRBV5-6; d_gene: TRBD1; abundance: .; CDR3nt: TGTGCCAGCGGCCGATGGACAGGGGCGGATGGCTACACCTTC; CDR3aa: CASGRWTGADGYTF
j_gene: TRBJ1-1; v_gene: TRBV7-6; d_gene: TRBD1; abundance: .; CDR3nt: TGTGCCAGCAGCTCCGGGACAGGGGGGAACACTGAAGCTTTCTTT; CDR3aa: CASSSGTGGNTEAFF
j_gene: TRBJ2-3; v_gene: TRBV15; d_gene: .; abundance: .; CDR3nt: TGTGCCACCAGCAGCCGAGTCGAGACTAGCACAGATACGCAGTATTTT; CDR3aa: CATSSRVETSTDTQYF
j_gene: TRBJ2-7; v_gene: TRBV7-2; d_gene: TRBD2; abundance: few; CDR3nt: TGTGCCAGCAGCTTAGGTGTGGCTAGCGGGGGGGGATACGAGCAGTACTTC; CDR3aa: CASSLGVASGGGYEQYF
j_gene: TRBJ1-1; v_gene: TRBV5-1; d_gene: TRBD1; abundance: .; CDR3nt: TGCGCCAGCCGACAGGGAAGGGACACTGAAGCTTTCTTT; CDR3aa: CASRQGRDTEAFF
j_gene: TRBJ2-1; v_gene: TRBV4-1; d_gene: .; abundance: .; CDR3nt: TGCGCCAGCAGCCAAGAGTACGGTACCTACAATGAGCAGTTCTTC; CDR3aa: CASSQEYGTYNEQFF
j_gene: TRBJ2-3; v_gene: TRBV24-1; d_gene: .; abundance: once; CDR3nt: TGTGCCACCAGTGATTTCGGTTATCAGGGCCCAAGCACAGATACGCAGTATTTT; CDR3aa: CATSDFGYQGPSTDTQYF
j_gene: TRBJ2-5; v_gene: TRBV9; d_gene: TRBD2; abundance: .; CDR3nt: TGTGCCAGCAGCAGGGGAGGGGAGACCCAGTACTTC; CDR3aa: CASSRGGETQYF
j_gene: TRBJ1-6; v_gene: TRBV28; d_gene: TRBD1; abundance: .; CDR3nt: TGTGCCAGCAGTTACGCGACAGGGGAGAATTCACCCCTCCACTTT; CDR3aa: CASSYATGENSPLHF
j_gene: TRBJ2-1; v_gene: TRBV19; d_gene: TRBD2; abundance: .; CDR3nt: TGTGCCAGTAGTATTAGACTAGCGGGGGGTCGAACCTACAATGAGCAGTTCTTC; CDR3aa: CASSIRLAGGRTYNEQFF